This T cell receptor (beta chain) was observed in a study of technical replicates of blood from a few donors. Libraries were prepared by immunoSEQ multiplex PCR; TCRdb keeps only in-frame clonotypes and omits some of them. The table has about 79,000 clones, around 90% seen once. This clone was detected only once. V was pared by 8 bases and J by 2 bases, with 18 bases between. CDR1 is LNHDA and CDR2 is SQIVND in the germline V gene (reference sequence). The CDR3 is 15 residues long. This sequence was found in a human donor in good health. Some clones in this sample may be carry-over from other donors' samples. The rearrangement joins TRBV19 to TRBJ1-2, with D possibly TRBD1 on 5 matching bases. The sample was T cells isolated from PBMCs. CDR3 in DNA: TGTGCCAGTGGAGGGAGGGACGGCGACAACTATGGCTACACCTTC. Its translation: CASGGRDGDNYGYTF.